Listed here is a single T cell receptor beta chain. Some clones are missing from TCRdb's copy, which holds only in-frame ones; the method was immunoSEQ multiplex PCR. Here the sample spans about 210,000 clones, around 91% being singletons. These data originate in a study of blood T cell repertoires in COVID-19. Germline V gene data show CDR1 as MRHNA and CDR2 as SNTAGT. V dropped 4 bases and J dropped 2; count of bases not matched to a gene: 1. The CDR3 is 14 amino acids. The genes are TRBV6-4 and TRBJ2-3; 9 positions agree with TRBD1. This receptor was obtained from a woman in her 40s with acute or convalescent COVID-19. The sequencing sample was made of peripheral blood. This chain's CDR3 is CASSGTGDTDTQYF. Written as DNA, the CDR3 is TGTGCCAGCAGTGGGACAGGGGACACAGATACGCAGTATTTT.